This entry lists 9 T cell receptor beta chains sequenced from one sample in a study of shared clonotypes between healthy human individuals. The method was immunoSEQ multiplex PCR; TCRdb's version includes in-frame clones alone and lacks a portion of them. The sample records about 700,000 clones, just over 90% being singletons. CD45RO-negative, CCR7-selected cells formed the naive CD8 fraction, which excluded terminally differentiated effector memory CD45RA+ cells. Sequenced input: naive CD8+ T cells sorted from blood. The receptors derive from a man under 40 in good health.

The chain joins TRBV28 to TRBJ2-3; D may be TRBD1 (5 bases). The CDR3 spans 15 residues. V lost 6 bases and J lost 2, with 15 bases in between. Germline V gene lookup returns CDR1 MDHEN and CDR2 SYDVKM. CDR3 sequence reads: CASRKGFADTDTQYF. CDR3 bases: TGTGCCAGCAGGAAGGGGTTTGCCGACACAGATACGCAGTATTTT. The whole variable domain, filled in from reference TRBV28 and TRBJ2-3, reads DVKVTQSSRYLVKRTGEKVFLECVQDMDHENMFWYRQDPGLGLRLIYFSYDVKMKEKGDIPEGYSVSREKKERFSLILESASTNQTSMYLCASRKGFADTDTQYFGPGTRLTVL.

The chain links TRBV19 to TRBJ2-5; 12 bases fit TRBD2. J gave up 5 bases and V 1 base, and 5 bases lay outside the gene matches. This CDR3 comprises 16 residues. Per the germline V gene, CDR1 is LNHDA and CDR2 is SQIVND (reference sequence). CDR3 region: CASSIGLAGGVETQYF. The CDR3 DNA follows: TGTGCCAGTAGTATAGGCCTAGCGGGAGGGGTTGAGACCCAGTACTTC.

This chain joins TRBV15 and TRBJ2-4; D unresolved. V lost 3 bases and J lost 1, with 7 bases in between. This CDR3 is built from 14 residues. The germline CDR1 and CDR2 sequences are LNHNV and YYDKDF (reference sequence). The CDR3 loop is CATSSVGAKNIQYF. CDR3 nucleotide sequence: TGTGCCACCAGCAGTGTGGGGGCCAAAAACATTCAGTACTTC. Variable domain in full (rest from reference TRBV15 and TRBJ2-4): DAMVIQNPRYQVTQFGKPVTLSCSQTLNHNVMYWYQQKSSQAPKLLFHYYDKDFNNEADTPDNFQSRRPNTSFCFLDIRSPGLGDTAMYLCATSSVGAKNIQYFGAGTRLSVL.

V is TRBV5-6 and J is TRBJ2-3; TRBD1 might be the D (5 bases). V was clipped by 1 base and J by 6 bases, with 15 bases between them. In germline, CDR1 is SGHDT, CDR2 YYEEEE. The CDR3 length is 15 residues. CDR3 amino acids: CASSLFDSPPDTQYF. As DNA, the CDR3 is TGTGCCAGCAGCTTGTTTGACAGCCCCCCTGATACGCAGTATTTT.

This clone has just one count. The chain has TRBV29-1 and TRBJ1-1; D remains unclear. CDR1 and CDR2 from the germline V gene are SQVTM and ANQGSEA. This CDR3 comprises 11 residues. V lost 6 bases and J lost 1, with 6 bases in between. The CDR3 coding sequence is TGCAGCGTCATGACGAACACTGAAGCTTTCTTT. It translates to CSVMTNTEAFF.

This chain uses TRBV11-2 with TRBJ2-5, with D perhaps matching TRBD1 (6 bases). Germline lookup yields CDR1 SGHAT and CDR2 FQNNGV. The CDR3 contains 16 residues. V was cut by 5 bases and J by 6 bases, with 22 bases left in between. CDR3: CASSHGRQGNKQTQYF. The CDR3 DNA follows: TGTGCCAGCAGCCACGGACGGCAGGGGAATAAGCAGACCCAGTACTTC. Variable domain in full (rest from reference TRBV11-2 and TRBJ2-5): EAGVAQSPRYKIIEKRQSVAFWCNPISGHATLYWYQQILGQGPKLLIQFQNNGVVDDSQLPKDRFSAERLKGVDSTLKIQPAKLEDSAVYLCASSHGRQGNKQTQYFGPGTRLLVL.

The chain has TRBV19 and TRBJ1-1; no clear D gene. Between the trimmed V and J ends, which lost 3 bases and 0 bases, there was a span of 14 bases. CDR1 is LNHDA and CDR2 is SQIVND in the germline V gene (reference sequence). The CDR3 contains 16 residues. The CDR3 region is CASSIWVGLMNTEAFF. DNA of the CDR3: TGTGCCAGTAGTATCTGGGTTGGGCTAATGAACACTGAAGCTTTCTTT.

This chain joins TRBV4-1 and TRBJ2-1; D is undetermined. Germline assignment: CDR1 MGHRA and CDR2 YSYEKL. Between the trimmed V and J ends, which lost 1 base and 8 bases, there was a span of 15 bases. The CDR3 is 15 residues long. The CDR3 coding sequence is TGCGCCAGCAGCCAAGGTGGGCCGGGTTTCGATGAGCAGTTCTTC. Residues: CASSQGGPGFDEQFF.

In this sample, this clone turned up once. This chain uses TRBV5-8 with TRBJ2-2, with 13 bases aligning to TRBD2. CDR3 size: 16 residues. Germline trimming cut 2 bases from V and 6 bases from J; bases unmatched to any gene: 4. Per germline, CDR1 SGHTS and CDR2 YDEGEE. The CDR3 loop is CASSFGTSGISGELFF. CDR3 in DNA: TGTGCCAGCAGCTTCGGGACTAGCGGGATTTCCGGGGAGCTGTTTTTT.